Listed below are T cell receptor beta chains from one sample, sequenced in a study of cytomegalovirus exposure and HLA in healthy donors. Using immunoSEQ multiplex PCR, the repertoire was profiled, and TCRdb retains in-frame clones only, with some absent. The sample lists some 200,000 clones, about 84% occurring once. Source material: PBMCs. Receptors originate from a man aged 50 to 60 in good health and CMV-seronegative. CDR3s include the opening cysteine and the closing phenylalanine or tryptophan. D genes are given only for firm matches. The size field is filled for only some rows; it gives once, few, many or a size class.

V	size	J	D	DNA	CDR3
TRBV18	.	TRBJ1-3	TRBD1	TGTGCCAGCTCACCCTCGTTGACAGGGCTCGGAAACACCATATATTTT	CASSPSLTGLGNTIYF
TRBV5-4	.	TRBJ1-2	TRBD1	TGTGCCAGCAGCTCCCGGGACAGGGGGCCGGGCTACACCTTC	CASSSRDRGPGYTF
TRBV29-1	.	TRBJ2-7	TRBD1	TGCAGCGCTATGAACAGGGGAGTATACGAGCAGTACTTC	CSAMNRGVYEQYF
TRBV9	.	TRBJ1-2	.	TGTGCCAGCAGCGTAGACCCGGGTGACTATGGCTACACCTTC	CASSVDPGDYGYTF
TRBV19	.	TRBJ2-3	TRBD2	TGTGCCAGTAGTACCTCCGTAGCGGGGGCTAGCACAGATACGCAGTATTTT	CASSTSVAGASTDTQYF
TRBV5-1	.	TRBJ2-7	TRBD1	TGCGCCAGCAGCTACCCCCTGGGACAGGACCCCTACGAGCAGTACTTC	CASSYPLGQDPYEQYF
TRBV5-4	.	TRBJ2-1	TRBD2	TGTGCCAGCAGCTTAGCTAAACTAGCGGGCAATGAGCAGTTCTTC	CASSLAKLAGNEQFF
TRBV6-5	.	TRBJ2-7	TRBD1	TGTGCCAGCAGCTCACCCGGGACAGGGGCCTACGAGCAGTACTTC	CASSSPGTGAYEQYF
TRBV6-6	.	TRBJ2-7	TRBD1	TGTGCCAGCATTCCGGGACAGGGGGTCGGCGAGCAGTACTTC	CASIPGQGVGEQYF
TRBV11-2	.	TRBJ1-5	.	TGTGCCAGCAGCTTTAACGACTGGCAGCCCCAGCATTTT	CASSFNDWQPQHF
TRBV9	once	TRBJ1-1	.	TGTGCCAGCAGCGCTCCGGGGAACACTGAAGCTTTCTTT	CASSAPGNTEAFF
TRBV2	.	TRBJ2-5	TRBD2	TGTGCCAGCAGACGCCGGGCTAGCGGGGGGGCAAGGGAGACCCAGTACTTC	CASRRRASGGARETQYF
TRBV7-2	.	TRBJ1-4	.	TGTGCCAGCAGCTCGTCTAGGGGTGGCGAAAAACTGTTTTTT	CASSSSRGGEKLFF
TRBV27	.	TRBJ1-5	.	TGTGCCAGCTCCCCGGGGATTCTCTCGCCCCAGCATTTT	CASSPGILSPQHF
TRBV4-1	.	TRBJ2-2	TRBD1	TGCGCCAGCAGCCCTAGGGACAGGGCGAACACCGGGGAGCTGTTTTTT	CASSPRDRANTGELFF
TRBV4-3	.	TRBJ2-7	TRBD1	TGCGCCAGCAGCCAAGGAACCGGGACAGGGCCCTACGAGCAGTACTTC	CASSQGTGTGPYEQYF
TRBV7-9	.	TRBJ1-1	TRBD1	TGTGCCAGCAGCCAGAACCGGGACAGATATATGAACACTGAAGCTTTCTTT	CASSQNRDRYMNTEAFF
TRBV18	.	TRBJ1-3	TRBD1	TGTGCCAGCTCATCGGGGACAGGGCTCGGAAACACCATATATTTT	CASSSGTGLGNTIYF
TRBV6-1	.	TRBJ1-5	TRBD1	TGTGCCAGCACAGTTGAGGACAGGGGTCAGCCCCAGCATTTT	CASTVEDRGQPQHF
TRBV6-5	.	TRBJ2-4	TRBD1	TGTGCCAGCAGTGGGACAGGGGTAGGCAAAAACATTCAGTACTTC	CASSGTGVGKNIQYF
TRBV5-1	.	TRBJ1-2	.	TGCGCCAGCAGCTTGGGTTGGGGCGAGGCGTCCGGCTACACCTTC	CASSLGWGEASGYTF
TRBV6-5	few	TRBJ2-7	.	TGTGCCAGCAGTTCACTTACAGGGTCCTACGAGCAGTACTTC	CASSSLTGSYEQYF
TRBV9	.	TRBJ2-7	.	TGTGCCAGCAGCGTAGGTAACGGTGGGCGAGAGCAGTACTTC	CASSVGNGGREQYF
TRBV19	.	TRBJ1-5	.	TGTGCCAGTAGTATAGAGGGGGGTTGGAGCAATCAGCCCCAGCATTTT	CASSIEGGWSNQPQHF
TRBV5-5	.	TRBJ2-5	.	TGTGCCAGCAGCTTGGTCTGGGGGCCCGAGACCCAGTACTTC	CASSLVWGPETQYF
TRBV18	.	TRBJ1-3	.	TGTGCCAGCTCACCAGGGGCGGGAAACACCATATATTTT	CASSPGAGNTIYF
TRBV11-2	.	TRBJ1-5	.	TGTGCCAGCAGCCCGGGTCTCAATCAGCCCCAGCATTTT	CASSPGLNQPQHF
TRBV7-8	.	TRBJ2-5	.	TGTGCCAGCAGCCAATTGGAGGGCTCCCAAGAGACCCAGTACTTC	CASSQLEGSQETQYF
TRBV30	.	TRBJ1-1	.	TGTGCCTGGAACGGGGTCCATCGGAACACTGAAGCTTTCTTT	CAWNGVHRNTEAFF
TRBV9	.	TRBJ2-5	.	TGTGCCAGCAGCACCCCTAGGGGGGGCTGGGAGACCCAGTACTTC	CASSTPRGGWETQYF
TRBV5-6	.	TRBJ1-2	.	TGTGCCAGCAGCATCCGGACAGCCCCCTATGGCTACACCTTC	CASSIRTAPYGYTF
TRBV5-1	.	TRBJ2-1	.	TGCGCCAGCAGCCCCGGGGGGCTAGTGGGCAATGAGCAGTTCTTC	CASSPGGLVGNEQFF
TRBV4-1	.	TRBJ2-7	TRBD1	TGCGCCAGCAGCCAGGCCGGGACAGGGGATCGCGAGCAGTACTTC	CASSQAGTGDREQYF
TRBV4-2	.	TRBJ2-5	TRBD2	TGTGCCAGCAGCCAAGATGCGGGGGGCGCGTTGGGGAGGGAGACCCAGTACTTC	CASSQDAGGALGRETQYF
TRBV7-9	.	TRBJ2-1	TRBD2	TGTGCCAGCAGCTTTGTTAGCGGGGGGATTGGTGAGCAGTTCTTC	CASSFVSGGIGEQFF
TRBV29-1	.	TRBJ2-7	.	TGCAGCGTTGAAGATCAGAACAGCTCCTACGAGCAGTACTTC	CSVEDQNSSYEQYF
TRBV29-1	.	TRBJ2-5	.	TGCAGCGTTGAGATAGGCGGGGCCCAGTACTTC	CSVEIGGAQYF
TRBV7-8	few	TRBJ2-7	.	TGTGCCAGCAGCTTGGGAGGGGGGCTCGAGCAGTACTTC	CASSLGGGLEQYF
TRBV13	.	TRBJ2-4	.	TGTGCCAGCAGCTTAGAACCTCGGGGGAACATTCAGTACTTC	CASSLEPRGNIQYF
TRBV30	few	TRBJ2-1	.	TGTGCCTGGAGTGTACGGAGGGGGCAGGCGGGTGAGCAGTTCTTC	CAWSVRRGQAGEQFF